Below, 26 T cell receptor beta chains from the same sample are listed, as sequenced in a study of cytomegalovirus exposure and HLA in healthy donors. This PCR relied on a set of 60 Vbeta primers and 13 Jbeta primers. The protocol was immunoSEQ multiplex PCR, while the TCRdb copy is restricted to in-frame clones and leaves out a portion. The sample includes 160,000 or so clones, around three quarters seen only once; the top ten take 0.69%. Input material: PBMCs. The receptors come from a woman aged 40 to 49 in good health and CMV-seronegative.

The rearrangement links TRBV6-1 to TRBJ2-7, with D hard to call. CDR1 is MNHNS, CDR2 SASEGT, per germline. The CDR3 has 17 amino acids. V lost 2 bases to trimming and J lost 2 bases, with 19 bases between them. CDR3 DNA: TGTGCCAGCAGTGAAAGACATAACCCTTCCTTACCCTACGAGCAGTACTTC. Translated, it gives CASSERHNPSLPYEQYF.

The V gene is TRBV27, the J gene TRBJ1-1, with D uncertain. Germline CDR1 and CDR2: MNHEY and SMNVEV (reference sequence). The V and J ends lost 9 bases and 8 bases respectively, with 4 bases between them. The CDR3 consists of 8 residues. The CDR3 protein is CARLEAFF. In DNA form, the CDR3 reads TGTGCCAGATTAGAAGCTTTCTTT.

The chain joins TRBV5-1 to TRBJ1-2; TRBD1 might be the D (5 bases). The V end was cut by 3 bases, the J end by 2 bases, with 11 bases between. This CDR3 is 14 amino acids long. Germline V lookup: CDR1 SGHRS, CDR2 YFSETQ. CDR3 coding DNA: TGCGCCAGCAGCTCAAGCCCAGGGAACTATGGCTACACCTTC. Residues: CASSSSPGNYGYTF.

The genes are TRBV30 and TRBJ1-1; a weak D match, TRBD1 (5 bases). This CDR3 has 14 amino acids. Germline CDR1 and CDR2: GTSNPN and SVGIG (reference sequence). The V and J ends lost 0 bases and 0 bases respectively, with 8 bases between them. The CDR3 sequence is CAWSVGRLNTEAFF. DNA for the CDR3: TGTGCCTGGAGTGTGGGGCGGCTGAACACTGAAGCTTTCTTT.

A word on this clone: The germline gene is not matched at one end of the junction; a read error may be the cause. V and J are TRBV7-7 and TRBJ2-2, with D unclear. There are 14 residues in the CDR3. Germline values: CDR1 SSHAT, CDR2 FNYEAQ (reference sequence). CDR3 residues: CASSLSPVTGELFF. For the CDR3, the DNA is TGTGCTAGCAGCTTGTCCCCGGTCACCGGGGAGCTGTTTTTT.

This rearrangement joins TRBV5-4 to TRBJ2-4, with 11 bases lining up with TRBD1. CDR1 and CDR2 (germline): SGHNT, YYREEE (reference sequence). The CDR3 extends over 17 amino acids. V shed 5 bases, J shed 0 bases, and the junction held 7 bases outside the gene matches. CDR3 in DNA: TGTGCCAGCAGTTCTCCGGACAGGGGGCTAGCCAAAAACATTCAGTACTTC. Its translation is CASSSPDRGLAKNIQYF.

The V gene is TRBV27, the J gene TRBJ2-1; 7 bases map to TRBD2. The V segment lost 3 bases and the J segment 7 bases; nucleotides outside the gene matches: 9. This CDR3 comprises 15 residues. CDR1 and CDR2 (germline): MNHEY, SMNVEV (reference sequence). CDR3 in DNA: TGTGCCAGCAGTTTTACGGGAGGAGGTCTTAATGAGCAGTTCTTC. It specifies CASSFTGGGLNEQFF.

In DNA form, the CDR3 reads TGTGCCAGCAGCTTGGCCAGCGGGGGGGCCGGGGAGCTGTTTTTT. It encodes CASSLASGGAGELFF. The chain is built from TRBV5-4 and TRBJ2-2, with 10 bases identical to TRBD2. With V trimmed by 0 bases and J by 6 bases, 2 bases remained unmatched. Germline V CDR1 and CDR2: SGHNT, YYREEE (reference sequence). The CDR3 extends over 15 amino acids.

The chain employs TRBV7-2 and TRBJ1-1; D call uncertain. This CDR3 contains 16 residues. With 1 base removed from V and 3 bases from J, the gap between germline ends came to 15 bases. Germline CDR1 and CDR2: SGHTA and FQGNSA. The CDR3 DNA reads as TGTGCCAGCAGCTTAGGGCGAGTGGGAGTGTACACTGAAGCTTTCTTT. Protein: CASSLGRVGVYTEAFF.

This chain uses TRBV25-1 with TRBJ1-5; D perhaps matches TRBD1 (6 bases). The CDR3 is 15 amino acids. With 4 bases removed from V and 5 bases from J, the gap between germline ends came to 15 bases. The germline CDR1 and CDR2 sequences are MGHDK and SYGVNS. CDR3 coding DNA: TGTGCCAGCAGTGGGGGTGACAGGCTATATCAGCCCCAGCATTTT. Translating it yields CASSGGDRLYQPQHF.

V and J are TRBV13 and TRBJ2-7, with D possibly matching TRBD2 (6 bases). The CDR3 covers 15 residues. The V gene's germline CDR1 is PRHDT and CDR2 FYEKMQ (reference sequence). V dropped 2 bases and J dropped 3 bases, with 14 bases sitting between them. CDR3: CASSLRASVDYEQYF. The CDR3 nucleotides are TGTGCCAGCAGCTTAAGGGCTAGCGTTGACTACGAGCAGTACTTC.

V gene TRBV28 combines with J gene TRBJ1-3; 7 nucleotides match TRBD1. Per the germline V gene, CDR1 is MDHEN and CDR2 is SYDVKM. The CDR3 covers 11 residues. J lost 7 bases, V lost 7 bases, and 1 base had no gene match. The CDR3 reads CASTTGNTIYF. CDR3 DNA sequence: TGTGCCAGCACGACAGGGAACACCATATATTTT.

This clone has just a few counts. The V gene is TRBV5-4, the J gene TRBJ2-3, with TRBD2 identical over 7 bases. This CDR3 is 13 amino acids long. Trimming removed 3 bases from V and 6 bases from J; junction bases left unmatched: 4. The germline V gene encodes CDR1 SGHNT and CDR2 YYREEE (reference sequence). The CDR3 loop is CASSWQLADTQYF. CDR3 coding DNA: TGTGCCAGCAGCTGGCAACTAGCGGATACGCAGTATTTT.

The chain combines TRBV19 with TRBJ2-7; no definite D call. V shed 4 bases and J shed 3 bases, with 16 bases lying between them. CDR1 is LNHDA, CDR2 SQIVND, per germline (reference sequence). This CDR3 has 15 amino acids. The CDR3 bases are TGTGCCAGTAGTACCGAACTTCCAGCAGGCTACGAGCAGTACTTC. It specifies CASSTELPAGYEQYF.

The J gene is TRBJ2-5, the V gene TRBV11-3; 11 bases match TRBD2. V lost 4 bases to trimming and J lost 4 bases; unmatched junction nucleotides: 11. The CDR3 extends over 17 amino acids. Germline values: CDR1 SGHNT, CDR2 YENEEA. CDR3 region: CASSSTLAGGAGETQYF. Written as DNA, the CDR3 is TGTGCCAGCAGCTCAACCCTAGCGGGGGGAGCGGGAGAGACCCAGTACTTC.

The CDR3: CSVGPTGGMGLAFF. CDR3 nucleotide sequence: TGCAGCGTCGGACCTACAGGGGGCATGGGGTTAGCTTTCTTT. The chain employs TRBV29-1 and TRBJ1-1; 9 bases are a match to TRBD1. V dropped 6 bases and J dropped 10; count of bases not matched to a gene: 15. The CDR3 has 14 residues. Germline V gene lookup returns CDR1 SQVTM and CDR2 ANQGSEA.

The gene calls are TRBV5-1 and TRBJ2-3; D is possibly TRBD1 (5 bases). Germline CDR1 SGHRS, CDR2 YFSETQ. Trimming left V 4 bases short and J 0 bases short, with 9 bases between. The CDR3 contains 14 residues. CDR3 loop: CASSPRQSTDTQYF. The CDR3 nucleotides are TGCGCCAGCAGCCCTAGACAGAGCACAGATACGCAGTATTTT.

This clone was seen more than once but under ten times. The rearrangement joins TRBV10-3 to TRBJ1-1; 11 positions match TRBD1. V lost 7 bases, J lost 5 bases, and 6 bases stayed unmatched. The CDR3 consists of 14 residues. CDR1 is ENHRY and CDR2 is SYGVKD in the germline V gene. The CDR3 DNA sequence: TGTGCCATCAAGTACGGGACAGGGGGAACTGAAGCTTTCTTT. As protein: CAIKYGTGGTEAFF.

As concerns this clone: Other nucleotide sequences from this sample produce the same CDR3. The rearrangement joins TRBV5-1 to TRBJ2-7, with D possibly TRBD1 on 5 matching bases. Trimming stripped 0 bases from V and 0 bases from J, with 7 bases between. CDR1 and CDR2 from the germline V gene are SGHRS and YFSETQ. The CDR3 sequence is 14 residues long. CDR3 sequence (DNA): TGCGCCAGCAGCTTGGGGGGCAGCTCCTACGAGCAGTACTTC. Translating it yields CASSLGGSSYEQYF.

The chain combines TRBV5-4 with TRBJ1-4; D is unresolved. The CDR3 is 14 residues long. In germline, CDR1 is SGHNT, CDR2 YYREEE (reference sequence). The V end lost 3 bases, the J end lost 5 bases, and 11 bases lay between the germline ends. The CDR3 protein is CASSWRAENEKLFF. CDR3 in DNA: TGTGCCAGCAGCTGGAGAGCCGAGAATGAAAAACTGTTTTTT.

This chain joins TRBV5-4 and TRBJ1-4, with 10 bases matching TRBD1. Unmatched junction bases numbered 2, after V lost 4 bases and J lost 5 bases. The CDR3 runs 14 residues. CDR1 and CDR2 (germline): SGHNT, YYREEE (reference sequence). The CDR3 DNA reads TGTGCCAGCAGCCCGACAGGGGGCAATGAAAAACTGTTTTTT. It is translated as CASSPTGGNEKLFF.

This clone was counted only a few times. V usage is TRBV2 and J usage is TRBJ1-2; 9 bases map to TRBD1. The germline gives CDR1 SNHLY, CDR2 FYNNEI. V trimming: 10 bases; J trimming: 8 bases; junction bases outside the gene matches: 8. This CDR3 region has 12 residues. The CDR3 sequence is CATHGTGSGYTF. CDR3 DNA: TGTGCCACCCACGGGACAGGGAGCGGCTACACCTTC. The full variable domain, with the rest looked up from reference TRBV2 and TRBJ1-2, is EPEVTQTPSHQVTQMGQEVILRCVPISNHLYFYWYRQILGQKVEFLVSFYNNEISEKSEIFDDQFSVERPDGSNFTLKIRSTKLEDSAMYFCATHGTGSGYTFGSGTRLTVV.

The chain links TRBV7-9 to TRBJ2-1; TRBD2 matches 8 bases. The trim removed 1 base at V and 4 bases at J, leaving 3 bases unmatched. Germline CDR1 and CDR2: SEHNR and FQNEAQ (reference sequence). The CDR3 is made up of 15 amino acids. The CDR3 sequence is CASSLGSGGYNEQFF. The DNA of the CDR3 is TGTGCCAGCAGCTTAGGGAGCGGGGGATACAATGAGCAGTTCTTC. The whole variable domain, remainder taken from reference TRBV7-9 and TRBJ2-1, is DTGVSQNPRHKITKRGQNVTFRCDPISEHNRLYWYRQTLGQGPEFLTYFQNEAQLEKSRLLSDRFSAERPKGSFSTLEIQRTEQGDSAMYLCASSLGSGGYNEQFFGPGTRLTVL.

The J gene is TRBJ2-2, the V gene TRBV19; maybe TRBD1 (6 bases). The CDR3 has 15 residues. Trimming shortened V by 0 bases and J by 6 bases, and 11 bases separated the two germline ends. From germline, CDR1 is LNHDA and CDR2 SQIVND (reference sequence). DNA for the CDR3: TGTGCCAGTAGTATAGAACAGGGTAGGGCCGGGGAGCTGTTTTTT. This codes for CASSIEQGRAGELFF.

This clone appeared a few times. The chain has TRBV6-1 and TRBJ1-5, with 8 bases matching TRBD1. CDR3 length: 14 amino acids. The germline CDR1 and CDR2 sequences are MNHNS and SASEGT. V lost 5 bases and J lost 2; bases outside the gene matches: 2. The DNA of the CDR3 is TGTGCCAGCAGTTGGACAGGGCGCAATCAGCCCCAGCATTTT. Its protein is CASSWTGRNQPQHF.

J is TRBJ2-5 and V is TRBV6-6; D gene unclear. CDR3 length: 11 residues. The V gene's germline CDR1 is MNHNY and CDR2 SVGAGI (reference sequence). Between the trimmed V and J ends, which lost 6 bases and 6 bases, there was a span of 8 bases. CDR3 DNA sequence: TGTGCCAGCAGGCAGGTACAGACCCAGTACTTC. Translated, it gives CASRQVQTQYF.